These 12 T cell receptor beta chains came from one sample sequenced in a study of a mutant IDH1 vaccine in newly diagnosed glioma. Noted time point: week 47, end of study. Alongside topical imiquimod, each dose of vaccine comprised 300 ug of mutant IDH1 20-mer peptide. Their specific antigens are unknown. TCRdb's copy holds only in-frame clones and misses some; the assay was immunoSEQ multiplex PCR. The sample includes roughly 56,000 clones, over 60% of them seen just once. Source: PBMCs, taken from a glioma patient whose treatment included an IDH1 peptide vaccine. The receptors derive from a woman aged 40-49 years with glioma. Some clones in this sample may be carry-over from other donors' samples.

The chain is built from TRBV27 and TRBJ2-7; unclear D gene. Germline V lookup: CDR1 MNHEY, CDR2 SMNVEV (reference sequence). CDR3 length: 12 amino acids. Trimming pared 6 bases from V and 2 bases from J, leaving 8 bases between. CDR3 in DNA: TGTGCCAGCAGACAAGGGCCCTACGAGCAGTACTTC. The encoded protein is CASRQGPYEQYF.

Turning to this clone: An end of the junction differs from the germline gene, which may be a read error. V is TRBV5-1 and J is TRBJ1-4; TRBD1 might be the D (5 bases). Germline CDR1 is SGHRS and CDR2 is YFSETQ. The CDR3 sequence is 15 residues long. This chain's CDR3 is CASSPLGGPNEKLFF. The CDR3 DNA follows: TGCGCCAGCAGCCCGCTGGGGGGTCCGAATGAAAAGCTGTTTTTT.

The chain joins TRBV4-1 to TRBJ2-3, with 9 bases that match TRBD2. With 4 bases clipped from V and 4 bases from J, the junction kept 6 bases outside the gene matches. The CDR3 is made up of 15 amino acids. CDR1 MGHRA and CDR2 YSYEKL come from the germline V gene. Here the CDR3 DNA reads TGCGCCAGCAGCCGGGGACTAGCCGCCGCAGATACGCAGTATTTT. This codes for CASSRGLAAADTQYF.

The chain carries TRBV4-3 and TRBJ1-5; D is unresolved. Germline loops: CDR1 LGHNA, CDR2 YSLEER. This CDR3 spans 16 amino acids. With 0 bases removed from V and 0 bases from J, the gap between germline ends came to 9 bases. CDR3 in DNA: TGCGCCAGCAGCCAAGATGCTCTTTATAGCAATCAGCCCCAGCATTTT. This sequence encodes CASSQDALYSNQPQHF.

This clone has only a few counts. The chain links TRBV19 to TRBJ1-1, with D possibly TRBD1 on 5 matching bases. Germline CDR1 is LNHDA and CDR2 is SQIVND (reference sequence). With 8 bases removed from V and 0 bases from J, the gap between germline ends came to 10 bases. This CDR3 has 13 residues. CDR3 region: CASLGTVNTEAFF. The CDR3, as DNA: TGTGCCAGTTTAGGGACGGTGAACACTGAAGCTTTCTTT.

The V gene is TRBV29-1, the J gene TRBJ2-2; TRBD1 is a possible D gene (6 bases). Trimming shortened V by 5 bases and J by 5 bases, and 12 bases separated the two germline ends. The germline V gene encodes CDR1 SQVTM and CDR2 ANQGSEA. The length of the CDR3 is 13 residues. The CDR3 is CSVIPQGTGELFF. The CDR3 coding sequence is TGCAGCGTTATTCCTCAGGGGACCGGGGAGCTGTTTTTT.

The gene calls are TRBV18 and TRBJ1-1; no reliable D call. The CDR3 consists of 13 residues. CDR1 KGHSH and CDR2 LQKENI come from the germline V gene. V lost 2 bases to trimming and J lost 5 bases, with 9 bases between them. CDR3 amino acids: CASSPAGYTEAFF. The CDR3 region has the DNA TGTGCCAGCTCACCAGCAGGTTATACTGAAGCTTTCTTT.

The count of this clone is one. The chain carries TRBV10-1 and TRBJ2-5, with D perhaps TRBD2 (6 bases). V lost 10 bases and J 7 bases, leaving 19 bases between the germline ends. The CDR3 length is 13 residues. Looked up from germline, CDR1 is WNHNN and CDR2 is SYGVQD (reference sequence). The CDR3 sequence is CATVAVVGRTQYF. Written as DNA, the CDR3 is TGCGCCACCGTAGCGGTCGTGGGGAGGACCCAGTACTTC.

The V and J genes are TRBV5-4 and TRBJ2-3; D call uncertain. CDR1 SGHNT and CDR2 YYREEE come from the germline V gene (reference sequence). The length of the CDR3 is 15 residues. Trimming stripped 3 bases from V and 3 bases from J, with 14 bases between. CDR3 residues: CASSSTGTGTDTQYF. In nucleotides, the CDR3 is TGTGCCAGCAGCTCTACTGGTACCGGGACAGATACGCAGTATTTT. Filled out from reference TRBV5-4 and TRBJ2-3, the complete variable domain reads ETGVTQSPTHLIKTRGQQVTLRCSSQSGHNTVSWYQQALGQGPQFIFQYYREEENGRGNFPPRFSGLQFPNYSSELNVNALELDDSALYLCASSSTGTGTDTQYFGPGTRLTVL.

The chain links TRBV6-5 to TRBJ2-3; perhaps TRBD2 as D (5 bases). V shed 2 bases and J shed 2 bases, with 11 bases lying between them. Germline V CDR1 and CDR2: MNHEY, SVGAGI. The CDR3 sequence is 15 residues long. The CDR3 DNA reads as TGTGCCAGCAGTTACGGGGTCGGGAACACAGATACGCAGTATTTT. As protein: CASSYGVGNTDTQYF.

The genes are TRBV29-1 and TRBJ2-7; TRBD1 matches at 10 bases. Losses at the gene ends were 6 bases for V and 5 bases for J; bases not matched to a gene: 10. The CDR3 has 14 residues. Germline lookup yields CDR1 SQVTM and CDR2 ANQGSEA. CDR3 sequence reads: CSVTPGQGRNEQYF. DNA of the CDR3: TGCAGCGTAACACCGGGACAGGGGAGGAACGAGCAGTACTTC.

V usage is TRBV30 and J usage is TRBJ2-7; D gene unclear. Trimming pared 4 bases from V and 2 bases from J, leaving 9 bases between. Germline V lookup: CDR1 GTSNPN, CDR2 SVGIG (reference sequence). The CDR3 is 12 residues long. CDR3 sequence (DNA): TGTGCCTGGACACCGACGGCCTACGAGCAGTACTTC. This encodes CAWTPTAYEQYF.